This is a list of T cell receptor beta chains from one sample in a study of T cells expressing NK-cell markers. No DNA is given; TCRdb re-called the 5' RACE reads and lists each CDR3 protein once. The sample data list some 460,000 distinct CDR3 sequences. The specimen was blood T cells: a sorted CD56 or NKG2C T cell subset, CD4+ or CD8+ T cells, or bulk PBMC T cells (not recorded which). Every receptor here comes from a woman in her forties or fifties in good health. Each CDR3 is given with its conserved first and last residue. Fields, in order: J gene, V gene, CDR3 length, CDR3 protein.

j_call: TRBJ1-4
v_call: TRBV6-5
cdr3_length: 16
cdr3_aa: CASREDRAGVRKKLFF

j_call: TRBJ2-2
v_call: TRBV12-3/TRBV12-4
cdr3_length: 15
cdr3_aa: CASSGPNLLPGELFF

j_call: TRBJ1-2
v_call: TRBV5-5
cdr3_length: 17
cdr3_aa: CASSSDGGTGWVRGYTF

j_call: TRBJ1-3
v_call: TRBV6-5
cdr3_length: 15
cdr3_aa: CASSYTGDKGNTIYF

j_call: TRBJ2-3
v_call: TRBV7-8
cdr3_length: 14
cdr3_aa: CASSLAPDSDTQYF

j_call: TRBJ2-4
v_call: TRBV3-1
cdr3_length: 13
cdr3_aa: CASSQPSTEIQYF

j_call: TRBJ2-1
v_call: TRBV5-4
cdr3_length: 16
cdr3_aa: CASSPTGTGGVYEQFF

j_call: TRBJ1-5
v_call: TRBV4-1
cdr3_length: 15
cdr3_aa: CASSQTDSSNQPQHF

j_call: TRBJ2-7
v_call: TRBV19
cdr3_length: 13
cdr3_aa: CASTAGTPAEQYF

j_call: TRBJ2-1
v_call: TRBV5-1
cdr3_length: 14
cdr3_aa: CASSLAVGGSEQFF

j_call: TRBJ1-1
v_call: TRBV7-3
cdr3_length: 13
cdr3_aa: CASSEGGNTEAFF

j_call: TRBJ2-4
v_call: TRBV2
cdr3_length: 14
cdr3_aa: CASRRGLAKNIQYF

j_call: TRBJ2-2
v_call: TRBV4-2
cdr3_length: 14
cdr3_aa: CASSQVGSTGELFF

j_call: TRBJ2-5
v_call: TRBV20-1
cdr3_length: 14
cdr3_aa: CSASRGGGQETQYF

j_call: TRBJ2-7
v_call: TRBV10-2
cdr3_length: 13
cdr3_aa: CASLRGTAGEQYF

j_call: TRBJ2-2
v_call: TRBV27
cdr3_length: 15
cdr3_aa: CASRPTGGYTGELFF

j_call: TRBJ2-1
v_call: TRBV24-1
cdr3_length: 18
cdr3_aa: CATSDPKTQRELGNEQFF

j_call: TRBJ2-4
v_call: TRBV5-1
cdr3_length: 15
cdr3_aa: CASSLEAGTRNIQYF

j_call: TRBJ2-1
v_call: TRBV12-3/TRBV12-4
cdr3_length: 13
cdr3_aa: CASSLTVYNEQFF

j_call: TRBJ2-7
v_call: TRBV5-6
cdr3_length: 13
cdr3_aa: CASSTRTNGEQYF

j_call: TRBJ2-5
v_call: TRBV5-1
cdr3_length: 13
cdr3_aa: CASRSSIGETQYF

j_call: TRBJ1-2
v_call: TRBV19
cdr3_length: 15
cdr3_aa: CASSDRGGPNYGYTF

j_call: TRBJ2-4
v_call: TRBV20-1
cdr3_length: 15
cdr3_aa: CSARGTALAKNIQYF

j_call: TRBJ2-1
v_call: TRBV19
cdr3_length: 17
cdr3_aa: CASSKEGVGGTYNEQFF

j_call: TRBJ2-2
v_call: TRBV5-5
cdr3_length: 15
cdr3_aa: CASSFRGADAGELFF

j_call: TRBJ1-1
v_call: TRBV5-1
cdr3_length: 14
cdr3_aa: CASSLSGGNTEAFF

j_call: TRBJ2-7
v_call: TRBV5-1
cdr3_length: 13
cdr3_aa: CASSLTGAYEQYF

j_call: TRBJ2-7
v_call: TRBV20-1
cdr3_length: 14
cdr3_aa: CSASILQGVYEQYF

j_call: TRBJ2-1
v_call: TRBV3-1
cdr3_length: 14
cdr3_aa: CASSQLAGLNEQFF

j_call: TRBJ2-3
v_call: TRBV7-2
cdr3_length: 13
cdr3_aa: CASSHDPQDTQYF

j_call: TRBJ1-6
v_call: TRBV5-1
cdr3_length: 14
cdr3_aa: CASRPDRSNSPLHF

j_call: TRBJ2-2
v_call: TRBV29-1
cdr3_length: 14
cdr3_aa: CSVSQHLSTGELFF